The 3 T cell receptor beta chains given below trace back to one sample, sequenced in a study of blood T cell repertoires in COVID-19. The table came from immunoSEQ multiplex PCR; TCRdb's copy has only in-frame clones and leaves some out. The sample includes about 130,000 clones, around nine tenths of them seen just once. Sample: peripheral blood. These receptors were obtained from a woman in her 70s with COVID-19, enrolled during active disease.

The genes are TRBV7-3 and TRBJ1-2; a weak D match, TRBD1 (5 bases). The CDR3 sequence is 12 residues long. Trimming took 5 bases from V and 4 from J, leaving 8 bases between them. The V gene's germline CDR1 is SGHTA and CDR2 FQGTGA. CDR3 residues: CASSPTGYGYTF. The CDR3 region has the DNA TGTGCCAGCAGCCCTACAGGCTATGGCTACACCTTC.

The chain has TRBV28 and TRBJ2-1, with 8 bases fitting TRBD1. Germline V gene lookup returns CDR1 MDHEN and CDR2 SYDVKM. The CDR3 covers 16 residues. With V trimmed by 6 bases and J by 5 bases, 12 bases remained unmatched. Here the CDR3 reads CASSSTGELGNNEQFF. CDR3 nucleotides: TGTGCCAGCAGCTCGACAGGGGAGCTGGGCAACAATGAGCAGTTCTTC.

The chain uses TRBV19 and TRBJ1-5; TRBD1 is a possible D gene (6 bases). The CDR3 contains 14 residues. Between the trimmed V and J ends, which lost 3 bases and 1 base, there was a span of 7 bases. The germline gives CDR1 LNHDA, CDR2 SQIVND (reference sequence). In DNA form, the CDR3 reads TGTGCCAGTAGTATTAGGGGGAGCAATCAGCCCCAGCATTTT. Translated, it gives CASSIRGSNQPQHF. Complete variable domain (other parts from reference TRBV19 and TRBJ1-5): DGGITQSPKYLFRKEGQNVTLSCEQNLNHDAMYWYRQDPGQGLRLIYYSQIVNDFQKGDIAEGYSVSREKKESFPLTVTSAQKNPTAFYLCASSIRGSNQPQHFGDGTRLSIL.